Below, 15 T cell receptor beta chains from the same sample are listed, as sequenced in a study of identical twins (dated by TCRdb to the mid-2010s). The library relied on 5' RACE. Sequencing used an Illumina HiSeq 2000. TCRdb took the public reads, trimmed them with fastp at Q25, ran MiXCR for clone calling and kept in-frame beta chains. Rows with a matching CDR3 protein are joined into one entry that keeps the most common DNA and genes. Counted in this sample were 700,000 to 950,000 distinct CDR3 sequences; 9% to 15% of them appeared once. The ten largest clones capture about 1.6% of the sample. These records were also assigned to another study, of yellow fever vaccine responses in identical twins.

The sequenced sample was PBMCs. The receptor source for this set is a woman between 18 and 30 years old in good health.

This sequence joins TRBV5-1 and TRBJ2-7; D is unresolved. CDR3 size: 15 residues. The V gene's germline CDR1 is SGHRS and CDR2 YFSETQ. V was trimmed by 1 base and J by 0 bases, leaving 11 bases between them. The CDR3 here is CASSLLAASSYEQYF. The CDR3 nucleotides are TGCGCCAGCAGCTTGCTGGCGGCTAGCTCCTACGAGCAGTACTTC.

This clonotype was picked up a small number of times. The rearrangement joins TRBV6-1 to TRBJ2-3; D assignment may be TRBD1 or TRBD2 (5 bases each). The CDR3 is made up of 15 amino acids. Trimming pared 2 bases from V and 2 bases from J, leaving 11 bases between. Germline V gene sequence: CDR1 MNHNS, CDR2 SASEGT. CDR3: CASSEFGTTTDTQYF. CDR3 nucleotide sequence: TGTGCCAGCAGTGAATTCGGGACCACCACAGATACGCAGTATTTT.

This clonotype occurred many times. This chain uses TRBV7-2 with TRBJ2-1; 12 bases are a match to TRBD2. The length of the CDR3 is 15 residues. Trimming took 5 bases from V and 13 from J; bases not matched to a gene: 12. Germline values: CDR1 SGHTA, CDR2 FQGNSA. The CDR3 reads CASSPWTSGTQTQFF. CDR3 bases: TGTGCCAGCAGCCCGTGGACTAGCGGGACTCAAACACAGTTCTTC.

The chain employs TRBV6-1 and TRBJ1-2; D gene uncertain. With 6 bases removed from V and 7 bases from J, the gap between germline ends came to 21 bases. Per germline, CDR1 MNHNS and CDR2 SASEGT. The CDR3 has 15 residues. This CDR3 is CASSSPAEAISGYTF. The CDR3 region has the DNA TGTGCCAGCAGCTCACCTGCCGAGGCGATTTCTGGCTACACCTTC.

This chain uses TRBV27 with TRBJ1-5; no clear D gene. CDR1 and CDR2 (germline): MNHEY, SMNVEV (reference sequence). CDR3 length equals 16 residues. The ends were cut back, 0 bases at V and 1 base at J, with 10 bases in the middle. CDR3 residues: CASSLSFSRSNQPQHF. CDR3 nucleotides: TGTGCCAGCAGTTTATCATTCAGCCGAAGCAATCAGCCCCAGCATTTT.

This clonotype was found a few times. The chain links TRBV12-3 or TRBV12-4 to TRBJ2-1; weak D call: TRBD2 (6 bases). The CDR3 consists of 14 residues. The V and J ends lost 4 bases and 3 bases respectively, with 10 bases between them. This CDR3 reads CASSWDWGYNEQFF. The CDR3 bases are TGTGCCAGCAGTTGGGACTGGGGCTACAATGAGCAGTTCTTC.

About this clonotype itself: One end of the junction is discordant with germline, which a read error may explain. The CDR3 region has the DNA TGTGCCATCAGTGGGGACGAGGGCTCCACCTTC. The encoded protein is CAISGDEGSTF. The chain couples TRBV10-3 to TRBJ1-2, with D perhaps matching TRBD1 (5 bases). CDR1 is ENHRY and CDR2 is SYGVKD in the germline V gene. The CDR3 is made up of 11 amino acids.

The chain recombines TRBV7-9 with TRBJ2-7; 11 bases fit TRBD2. The CDR3 loop spans 17 amino acids. CDR1 SEHNR and CDR2 FQNEAQ come from the germline V gene (reference sequence). V lost 5 bases and J lost 0; bases outside the gene matches: 9. CDR3 DNA sequence: TGTGCCAGCAGCGGCGGGACTAGCGGAAAGAGCTCCTACGAGCAGTACTTC. This codes for CASSGGTSGKSSYEQYF.

This clonotype was counted only a few times. The genes are TRBV10-1 and TRBJ2-5, with D perhaps TRBD2 (6 bases). CDR1 is WNHNN and CDR2 is SYGVQD in the germline V gene (reference sequence). The V and J ends lost 3 bases and 5 bases respectively, with 13 bases between them. This CDR3 contains 14 residues. The CDR3 loop is CASSEDPSGETQYF. The CDR3 DNA is TGCGCCAGCAGTGAAGACCCCAGCGGGGAGACCCAGTACTTC.

In its sample, this clonotype was seen a few times. The rearrangement links TRBV7-9 to TRBJ2-7, with unresolved D. Germline V gene lookup returns CDR1 SEHNR and CDR2 FQNEAQ (reference sequence). The V end lost 5 bases, the J end lost 2 bases, and 10 bases lay between the germline ends. The CDR3 runs to 13 residues. CDR3 sequence reads: CASSQSRAYEQYV. In DNA, the CDR3 is TGTGCCAGCAGCCAAAGTAGAGCCTACGAGCAGTACGTC.

V gene TRBV6-5 combines with J gene TRBJ2-2; unclear D gene. The CDR3 is made up of 15 amino acids. V lost 3 bases, J lost 1 base, and 9 bases lay in between. Germline V CDR1 and CDR2: MNHEY, SVGAGI. CDR3 sequence reads: CASSYRGGNTGELFF. Written as DNA, the CDR3 is TGTGCCAGCAGTTATCGCGGCGGGAACACCGGGGAGCTGTTTTTT.

This clonotype was seen a handful of times. The V gene is TRBV12-3 or TRBV12-4, the J gene TRBJ2-3, with D unclear. V lost 5 bases and J 3 bases, leaving 12 bases between the germline ends. This CDR3 spans 14 amino acids. The CDR3 reads CASSETGLTDTQYF. The CDR3 DNA follows: TGTGCCAGCAGTGAGACTGGGCTTACAGATACGCAGTATTTT.

The sample holds a few counts of this clonotype. The chain has TRBV7-8 and TRBJ2-1; 9 bases agree with TRBD2. After removal of 3 bases from V and 2 bases from J, the junction contained 2 bases not matched to a gene. The germline CDR1 and CDR2 sequences are SGHVS and FQNEAQ. The CDR3 has 15 residues. The CDR3 region has the DNA TGTGCCAGCAGCTTGGGGACTAGCCCCTACAATGAGCAGTTCTTC. Its translation is CASSLGTSPYNEQFF.

V and J are TRBV5-1 and TRBJ2-7; TRBD2 might be the D (5 bases). Trimming took 0 bases from V and 2 from J, leaving 9 bases between them. From germline, CDR1 is SGHRS and CDR2 YFSETQ. The CDR3 covers 14 residues. CDR3 nucleotides: TGCGCCAGCAGCTTGGCCCTAGCCACCTACGAGCAGTACTTC. Its translation is CASSLALATYEQYF.

The chain couples TRBV13 to TRBJ2-1; 11 nucleotides agree with TRBD2. With V trimmed by 5 bases and J by 8 bases, 2 bases remained unmatched. Germline V gene lookup returns CDR1 PRHDT and CDR2 FYEKMQ (reference sequence). This CDR3 spans 13 amino acids. CDR3 sequence reads: CASSKLAGDEQFF. As DNA, the CDR3 is TGTGCCAGCAGCAAACTAGCGGGGGATGAGCAGTTCTTC.